This entry lists 18 T cell receptor beta chains sequenced from one sample in a study of blood T cell repertoires in COVID-19. The data were produced by immunoSEQ multiplex PCR, yet TCRdb's version contains in-frame clones alone and is incomplete. Of a few hundred thousand clones listed, about nine tenths were seen once; the top ten hold 2% to 3%. Sequenced sample: peripheral blood. These receptors were obtained from a man between 18 and 29 years old with active or convalescent COVID-19.

The V and J genes are TRBV10-1 and TRBJ1-6; TRBD1 matches at 9 bases. Germline V gives CDR1 WNHNN, CDR2 SYGVQD (reference sequence). The CDR3 is 15 amino acids. The V and J ends lost 8 bases and 10 bases, in that order; junction bases with no gene match: 12. CDR3: CASGYHRGRHSPLHF. The DNA for the CDR3 is TGCGCCAGCGGATATCACAGGGGGCGACACTCACCCCTCCACTTT.

The rearrangement uses TRBV7-6 and TRBJ2-3; tentatively, D is TRBD2 (7 bases). The CDR3 spans 18 residues. The V end lost 1 base, the J end lost 0 bases, and 17 bases lay between the germline ends. Germline assignment: CDR1 SGHVS and CDR2 FNYEAQ. The CDR3 loop reads CASSLVVGGRGSTDTQYF. Here the CDR3 DNA reads TGTGCCAGCAGCTTAGTTGTGGGGGGGCGCGGAAGCACAGATACGCAGTATTTT.

V usage is TRBV5-1 and J usage is TRBJ2-1; 12 bases fit TRBD2. The ends lost 4 bases at V and 8 bases at J; junction bases unmatched: 7. CDR1 is SGHRS, CDR2 YFSETQ, per germline. The CDR3 totals 15 residues. CDR3 amino acids: CASSPTSGRRYEQFF. Written as DNA, the CDR3 is TGCGCCAGCAGCCCGACTAGCGGGAGAAGATATGAGCAGTTCTTC.

The chain carries TRBV28 and TRBJ2-5; tentative D call: TRBD2 (6 bases). CDR3 size: 14 residues. V gave up 7 bases and J gave up 5 bases, with 17 bases separating them. Germline CDR1 reads MDHEN; CDR2 reads SYDVKM. This CDR3 reads CASKVGGYTETQYF. In nucleotides, the CDR3 is TGTGCCAGCAAAGTGGGAGGCTACACGGAGACCCAGTACTTC.

J is TRBJ1-3 and V is TRBV7-9; D might be TRBD1 (5 bases). The CDR3 loop spans 15 amino acids. Per the germline V gene, CDR1 is SEHNR and CDR2 is FQNEAQ (reference sequence). V lost 3 bases, J lost 2 bases, and 11 bases lay in between. The CDR3 DNA sequence: TGTGCCAGCAGCTTTCAGGGTTCCCCTGGAAACACCATATATTTT. Its protein is CASSFQGSPGNTIYF.

This rearrangement joins TRBV6-5 to TRBJ1-1; a possible D gene is TRBD1 (5 bases). Looked up from germline, CDR1 is MNHEY and CDR2 is SVGAGI. CDR3 length: 14 residues. The V gene lost 2 bases and the J gene lost 1 base, with 8 bases spanning the gap. The CDR3 region has the DNA TGTGCCAGCAGTTACACCCAGGGGAACACTGAAGCTTTCTTT. This sequence encodes CASSYTQGNTEAFF.

The rearrangement uses TRBV2 and TRBJ2-1; possibly TRBD1 for D (5 bases). V dropped 3 bases and J dropped 3 bases, with 9 bases sitting between them. Germline CDR1 and CDR2: SNHLY and FYNNEI. CDR3 size: 14 residues. The CDR3 bases are TGTGCCAGCAGTGATTCCAGGGTCTACAATGAGCAGTTCTTC. Translation gives CASSDSRVYNEQFF. The full variable domain, completed using reference TRBV2 and TRBJ2-1, is EPEVTQTPSHQVTQMGQEVILRCVPISNHLYFYWYRQILGQKVEFLVSFYNNEISEKSEIFDDQFSVERPDGSNFTLKIRSTKLEDSAMYFCASSDSRVYNEQFFGPGTRLTVL.

In its sample, this clone was seen a few times. The chain combines TRBV6-1 with TRBJ2-6, with D possibly matching TRBD2 (5 bases). Trimming took 1 base from V and 4 from J, leaving 14 bases between them. This CDR3 comprises 17 residues. Germline CDR1 MNHNS, CDR2 SASEGT. CDR3 sequence reads: CASSEVGGGSGANVLTF. CDR3 DNA: TGTGCCAGCAGTGAAGTCGGAGGAGGCTCCGGGGCCAACGTCCTGACTTTC.

This rearrangement joins TRBV28 to TRBJ2-7, with 8 bases aligning to TRBD2. Germline lookup yields CDR1 MDHEN and CDR2 SYDVKM. V trimming: 6 bases; J trimming: 2 bases; junction bases outside the gene matches: 6. The CDR3 consists of 14 residues. This chain's CDR3 is CASRSGTRTYEQYF. CDR3 DNA sequence: TGTGCCAGCAGATCCGGGACTAGGACCTACGAGCAGTACTTC.

The CDR3 loop is CATSASGTSGSYEQYF. The DNA of the CDR3 is TGTGCCACCAGTGCCTCCGGGACTAGCGGCTCCTACGAGCAGTACTTC. The gene calls are TRBV24-1 and TRBJ2-7; 11 bases fit TRBD2. The trim removed 5 bases at V and 0 bases at J, leaving 5 bases unmatched. Germline V gene data show CDR1 as KGHDR and CDR2 as SFDVKD. The CDR3 has 16 residues.

The chain carries TRBV7-8 and TRBJ1-1, with D uncertain. The V end lost 8 bases, the J end lost 6 bases, and 13 bases lay between the germline ends. This CDR3 contains 12 residues. Germline CDR1 and CDR2: SGHVS and FQNEAQ. The CDR3 nucleotides read TGTGCCAGCCGTGGTGAGCCGGCTGAAGCTTTCTTT. This translates into CASRGEPAEAFF.

The V gene is TRBV27, the J gene TRBJ1-1; the match to TRBD1 covers 9 bases. This CDR3 has 15 amino acids. V gave up 5 bases and J gave up 4 bases; unmatched junction bases: 8. Germline V CDR1 and CDR2: MNHEY, SMNVEV (reference sequence). The CDR3 protein is CASSLHRGLGTEAFF. The CDR3 region has the DNA TGTGCCAGCAGTCTCCACAGGGGGCTAGGCACTGAAGCTTTCTTT.

The chain employs TRBV2 and TRBJ2-2, with 7 bases fitting TRBD1. The CDR3 length is 16 residues. Germline CDR1 SNHLY, CDR2 FYNNEI. J was trimmed by 2 bases and V by 2 bases; bases with no gene match: 5. CDR3 DNA: TGTGCCAGCAGTGAAAGGAGGACAGGAAACACCGGGGAGCTGTTTTTT. The encoded protein is CASSERRTGNTGELFF.

The chain couples TRBV28 to TRBJ1-1; 7 bases agree with TRBD1. The CDR3 contains 15 residues. Trimming removed 2 bases from V and 4 bases from J; junction bases left unmatched: 7. CDR1 and CDR2 from the germline V gene are MDHEN and SYDVKM. The CDR3 sequence is CASSLIDREVTEAFF. The CDR3 region has the DNA TGTGCCAGCAGTTTAATCGACAGGGAGGTCACTGAAGCTTTCTTT.

The table lists this clone with a few counts. The chain has TRBV10-3 and TRBJ1-5; D remains unclear. V lost 3 bases to trimming and J lost 0 bases, with 3 bases between them. CDR1 is ENHRY, CDR2 SYGVKD, per germline. The CDR3 runs to 13 residues. The CDR3 is CAISDYSNQPQHF. Here the CDR3 DNA reads TGTGCCATCAGTGATTATAGCAATCAGCCCCAGCATTTT.

This chain joins TRBV19 and TRBJ1-1; no firm D call. The germline V and J ends were trimmed by 3 bases and 0 bases, with 8 bases remaining between them. The CDR3 has 14 residues. Germline loops: CDR1 LNHDA, CDR2 SQIVND (reference sequence). The CDR3 region has the DNA TGTGCCAGTAGTATGGGCTTTATGAACACTGAAGCTTTCTTT. Its protein product is CASSMGFMNTEAFF. Complete variable domain (other parts from reference TRBV19 and TRBJ1-1): DGGITQSPKYLFRKEGQNVTLSCEQNLNHDAMYWYRQDPGQGLRLIYYSQIVNDFQKGDIAEGYSVSREKKESFPLTVTSAQKNPTAFYLCASSMGFMNTEAFFGQGTRLTVV.

J is TRBJ2-7 and V is TRBV6-5; D gene uncertain. Germline V gene data show CDR1 as MNHEY and CDR2 as SVGAGI. V lost 0 bases to trimming and J lost 2 bases, with 11 bases between them. CDR3 size: 15 residues. CDR3 in DNA: TGTGCCAGCAGTTACTCGACTTTTACCCCCTACGAGCAGTACTTC. Residues: CASSYSTFTPYEQYF.

The V call is TRBV28, the J call TRBJ1-1; a weak D match, TRBD1 (5 bases). The CDR3 loop spans 13 amino acids. Germline V gene sequence: CDR1 MDHEN, CDR2 SYDVKM. Trimming left V 5 bases short and J 4 bases short, with 11 bases between. The CDR3 sequence is CASSEGALTEAFF. The CDR3 DNA reads as TGTGCCAGCAGTGAAGGGGCCCTCACTGAAGCTTTCTTT.